A selection of T cell receptor beta chains follows, all from one sample in a study of blood T cells in healthy people across ages. TCRdb used MiXCR to reprocess the 5' RACE reads, holding one entry per CDR3 protein. In the table there are just under 900,000 distinct CDR3 sequences, about 28% of which are singletons. The sequenced sample was blood. Receptors were obtained from an elderly woman in good health. CDR3s include the opening cysteine and the closing phenylalanine or tryptophan. A D gene is named only where the DNA matches it firmly. Size tells how often a clone was seen (once, few, many) or the class of an expanded clone, and some rows leave it out.

d_call j_call clone_size v_call cdr3_aa cdr3_nt
. TRBJ1-5 . TRBV7-2 CASSLGGGAGGNQPQHF TGTGCCAGCAGCTTAGGGGGCGGGGCAGGGGGCAATCAGCCCCAGCATTTT
TRBD2 TRBJ2-3 . TRBV29-1 CSAPGTSGTTDTQYF TGCAGCGCACCAGGGACTAGCGGTACCACAGATACGCAGTATTTT
. TRBJ1-2 many TRBV6-4 CASSETGTYGYTF TGTGCCAGCAGTGAAACAGGTACCTATGGCTACACCTTC
TRBD2 TRBJ2-7 few TRBV9 CASSAGPGGSYEQYF TGTGCCAGCAGCGCCGGACCGGGGGGCTCCTACGAGCAGTACTTC
TRBD1 TRBJ1-2 . TRBV19 CASSSPGQGKNYGYTF TGTGCCAGTAGTAGTCCGGGACAGGGAAAGAACTATGGCTACACCTTC
TRBD2 TRBJ2-5 many TRBV14 CASSNGGAQETQYF TGTGCCAGCAGCAACGGGGGGGCCCAAGAGACCCAGTACTTC
TRBD1 TRBJ2-1 many TRBV12-5 CASGLGGGTGVNEQFF TGTGCTAGTGGTTTGGGGGGCGGGACAGGGGTGAATGAGCAGTTCTTC
. TRBJ1-2 many TRBV7-2 CASSLGWRDGYTF TGTGCCAGCAGCTTAGGGTGGAGAGATGGCTACACCTTC
. TRBJ1-1 many TRBV5-1 CASSFGEVREGAFF TGCGCCAGCAGCTTCGGAGAGGTGAGGGAGGGAGCTTTCTTT
. TRBJ1-2 many TRBV4-3 CASSQGGGGFGYTF TGCGCCAGCAGCCAAGGGGGGGGCGGCTTTGGCTACACCTTC
TRBD1 TRBJ1-1 few TRBV29-1 CSVRQGSTEAFF TGCAGCGTCCGACAGGGCTCCACTGAAGCTTTCTTT
. TRBJ2-7 . TRBV10-1 CASSGSTYNEQYF TGCGCCAGCAGTGGGAGCACCTACAATGAGCAGTACTTC
TRBD2 TRBJ2-5 . TRBV20-1 CSVAGGSGETQYF TGCAGTGTGGCCGGCGGGAGTGGAGAGACCCAGTACTTC
TRBD1 TRBJ1-6 many TRBV4-2 CASSRGQGAGSPLHF TGTGCCAGCAGCCGTGGACAGGGGGCTGGTTCACCCCTCCACTTT
. TRBJ2-1 . TRBV20-1 CSSYRTGYNEQFF TGCAGTTCTTACAGGACGGGTTACAATGAGCAGTTCTTC
TRBD2 TRBJ2-3 . TRBV12-3/TRBV12-4 CASSFQRGRTDAQYF TGTGCCAGCAGTTTTCAGCGGGGGCGCACAGATGCGCAGTATTTT
. TRBJ2-5 once TRBV27 CASIVRSAEGKETQYF TGTGCCAGCATTGTCCGCTCAGCAGAGGGAAAAGAGACCCAGTACTTC
. TRBJ1-5 . TRBV6-6 CASSKDGGYSNQPQHF TGTGCCAGCAGTAAGGACGGGGGTTATAGCAATCAGCCCCAGCATTTT
. TRBJ1-1 . TRBV29-1 CSVGPRMTVNTEAFF TGCAGCGTTGGACCCCGTATGACAGTGAACACTGAAGCTTTCTTT
TRBD1 TRBJ1-2 . TRBV5-1 CASSSVGTGIATGGYTF TGCGCCAGCAGCTCGGTCGGGACAGGGATCGCTACGGGTGGCTACACCTTC